By share, the clone carrying this TCR beta chain counts as medium-sized (0.01 to 0.1%). TCRdb re-called the PCR reads through MiXCR, storing one row per CDR3 protein. The table includes roughly 25,000 distinct CDR3 sequences, about 51% detected once. This CDR3 is 15 amino acids long. V lost 7 bases and J lost 1, with 14 bases in between. CDR1 is MNHNS and CDR2 is SASEGT in the germline V gene. The data were obtained in a study of CD4 and CD8 cells across lung adenocarcinoma regions. Donors had localized lung adenocarcinoma, a non-small cell lung cancer. The receptor was isolated from a male donor with lung adenocarcinoma. The CD4 and CD8 labels of this study may be unreliable. Sequencing was carried out using CD4+ T cells from the center of a lung tumor. The chain carries TRBV6-1 and TRBJ2-1, with TRBD1 as a possible D gene (6 bases). CDR3 sequence: CASTRTASSYNEQFF. CDR3 DNA sequence: TGTGCCAGCACCAGGACAGCGTCATCCTACAATGAGCAGTTCTTC.